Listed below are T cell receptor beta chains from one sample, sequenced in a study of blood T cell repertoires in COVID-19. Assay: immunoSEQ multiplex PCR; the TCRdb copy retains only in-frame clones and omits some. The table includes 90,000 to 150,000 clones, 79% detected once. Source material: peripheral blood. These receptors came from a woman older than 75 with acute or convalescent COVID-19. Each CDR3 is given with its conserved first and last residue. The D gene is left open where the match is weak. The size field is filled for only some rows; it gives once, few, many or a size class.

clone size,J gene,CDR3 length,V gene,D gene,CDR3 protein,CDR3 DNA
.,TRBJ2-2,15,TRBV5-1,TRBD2,CASSARLASTGELFF,TGCGCCAGCAGCGCCCGACTAGCTAGCACCGGGGAGCTGTTTTTT
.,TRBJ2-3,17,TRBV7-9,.,CASSSQIRASGADTQYF,TGTGCCAGCAGCTCTCAGATCCGGGCCTCAGGGGCAGATACGCAGTATTTT
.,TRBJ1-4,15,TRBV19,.,CASSNRPGVNEKLFF,TGTGCCAGTAGCAATCGGCCAGGCGTTAATGAAAAACTGTTTTTT
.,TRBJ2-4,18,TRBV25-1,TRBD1,CASSAEPQSQGAGNIQYF,TGTGCCAGCAGTGCCGAGCCACAATCACAGGGGGCGGGAAACATTCAGTACTTC
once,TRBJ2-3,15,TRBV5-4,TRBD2,CASSSLGGSGDTQYF,TGTGCCAGCAGCTCCCTGGGGGGGTCCGGAGATACGCAGTATTTT
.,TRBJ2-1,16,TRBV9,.,CASSASSERAWNEQFF,TGTGCCAGCAGCGCGTCTAGTGAGCGGGCTTGGAATGAGCAGTTCTTC
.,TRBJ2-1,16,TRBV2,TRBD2,CASSAQLAGAYNEQFF,TGTGCCAGCAGTGCACAACTAGCGGGGGCATACAATGAGCAGTTCTTC
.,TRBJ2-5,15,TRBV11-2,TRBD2,CASSLLWTSGETQYF,TGTGCCAGCAGCTTACTCTGGACTAGCGGGGAGACCCAGTACTTC
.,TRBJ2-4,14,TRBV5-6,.,CASSSPGSGDIQYF,TGTGCCAGCAGTTCTCCGGGTTCCGGGGACATTCAGTACTTC
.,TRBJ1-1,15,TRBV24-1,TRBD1,CATSDPRQGDTEAFF,TGTGCCACCAGTGACCCCCGACAGGGGGACACTGAAGCTTTCTTT
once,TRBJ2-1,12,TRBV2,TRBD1,CASGQGYNEQFF,TGTGCCAGCGGACAGGGGTACAATGAGCAGTTCTTC
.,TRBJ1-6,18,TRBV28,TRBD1,CASSPVRPGGSNNSPLHF,TGTGCCAGCAGTCCAGTTAGGCCAGGGGGCTCTAATAATTCACCCCTCCACTTT
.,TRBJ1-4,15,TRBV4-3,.,CASSPNPLREEKLFF,TGCGCCAGCAGCCCCAACCCGTTAAGGGAGGAAAAACTGTTTTTT
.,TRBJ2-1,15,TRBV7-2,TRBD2,CASRSSTSGRGGLFF,TGTGCCAGCAGGTCTAGTACTAGCGGGAGGGGCGGTTTGTTCTTC
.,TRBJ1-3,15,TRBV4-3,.,CASSQEIGVGNTIYF,TGCGCCAGCAGCCAAGAAATCGGGGTTGGAAACACCATATATTTT
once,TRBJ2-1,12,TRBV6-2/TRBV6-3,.,CASSSRRNEQFF,TGTGCCAGCAGTTCTAGAAGGAATGAGCAGTTCTTC
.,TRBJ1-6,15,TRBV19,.,CASRPGTSYNSPLHF,TGTGCCAGTAGACCGGGGACATCCTATAATTCACCCCTCCACTTT
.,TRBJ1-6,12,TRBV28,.,CASSQNNSPLHF,TGTGCCAGCAGCCAAAATAATTCACCCCTCCACTTT
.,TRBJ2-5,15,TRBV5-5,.,CASSLDAGVQETQYF,TGTGCCAGCAGCTTGGACGCCGGAGTTCAAGAGACCCAGTACTTC
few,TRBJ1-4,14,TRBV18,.,CASSRQGTNEKLFF,TGTGCCAGCTCACGTCAGGGTACTAATGAAAAACTGTTTTTT
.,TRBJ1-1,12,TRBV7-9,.,CASSLARVGAFF,TGTGCCAGCAGCTTAGCGAGGGTAGGCGCTTTCTTT
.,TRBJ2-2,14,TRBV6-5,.,CASSNTGYTGELFF,TGTGCCAGCAGTAACACAGGGTACACCGGGGAGCTGTTTTTT
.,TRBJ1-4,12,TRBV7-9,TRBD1,CASSWDREKLFF,TGTGCCAGCAGTTGGGACAGAGAAAAACTGTTTTTT
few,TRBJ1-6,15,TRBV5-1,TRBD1,CASSSRTGDNSPLHF,TGCGCCAGCAGCTCGAGGACAGGGGACAATTCACCCCTCCACTTT
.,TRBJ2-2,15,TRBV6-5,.,CASLVPRGNTGELFF,TGTGCCAGCTTGGTCCCACGGGGAAACACCGGGGAGCTGTTTTTT
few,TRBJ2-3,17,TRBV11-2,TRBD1,CASSLETDRGRKDTQYF,TGTGCCAGCAGCTTAGAAACGGACAGGGGGCGAAAAGATACGCAGTATTTT
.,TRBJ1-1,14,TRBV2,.,CASREDGLNTEAFF,TGTGCCAGCAGGGAGGACGGTCTGAACACTGAAGCTTTCTTT